These T cell receptor beta chains were read from a single sample in a study of patients and donors after allogeneic stem cell transplantation. One entry per CDR3 protein results from TCRdb running MiXCR on the RT-PCR reads. The data show 150,000 to 200,000 distinct CDR3 sequences, with roughly 31% seen just once and around 3% held by the top ten. The source material was blood, either unsorted or a sorted T cell fraction (not recorded which). These TCRs come from a human donor who was either an allogeneic HSCT recipient or a stem cell or donor lymphocyte infusion donor (not recorded which). It is not recorded whose cells these are; they may come from a transplant donor. CDR3s include the opening cysteine and the closing phenylalanine or tryptophan. The D gene is left open where the match is weak. Not all rows give a size; the values are once, few, many and, for expanded clones, a class.

v_gene: TRBV2; d_gene: -; j_gene: TRBJ1-6; abundance: few; CDR3nt: TGTGCCAGCAGTGAAGGTGGAGTCAGAGATTCACCCCTCCACTTT; CDR3aa: CASSEGGVRDSPLHF
v_gene: TRBV27; d_gene: -; j_gene: TRBJ2-7; abundance: -; CDR3nt: TGTGCCAGCAGCCCCGGGACAAACTACGAGCAGTACTTC; CDR3aa: CASSPGTNYEQYF
v_gene: TRBV12-3/TRBV12-4; d_gene: TRBD1; j_gene: TRBJ2-3; abundance: -; CDR3nt: TGTGCCAGCAGTTTTGGGACAGGGGGCGCAGATACGCAGTATTTT; CDR3aa: CASSFGTGGADTQYF
v_gene: TRBV5-6; d_gene: -; j_gene: TRBJ2-6; abundance: -; CDR3nt: TGTGCCAGCAGCTTCGACCGGGACAAAGTTTCCTCTGGGGCCAACGTCCTGACTTTC; CDR3aa: CASSFDRDKVSSGANVLTF
v_gene: TRBV29-1; d_gene: TRBD1; j_gene: TRBJ2-7; abundance: -; CDR3nt: TGCAGCGGTATAACCGGGACAGGGAGGCCCTACGAGCAGTACTTC; CDR3aa: CSGITGTGRPYEQYF
v_gene: TRBV5-8; d_gene: -; j_gene: TRBJ1-5; abundance: many; CDR3nt: TGTGCCAGCAGCCCAGGAGGTGACAGCTATAGCAATCAGCCCCAGCATTTT; CDR3aa: CASSPGGDSYSNQPQHF
v_gene: TRBV9; d_gene: -; j_gene: TRBJ1-2; abundance: medium-sized; CDR3nt: TGTGCCAGCAGCGTAGTCGGAGTCTATGGCTACACCTTC; CDR3aa: CASSVVGVYGYTF
v_gene: TRBV6-5; d_gene: -; j_gene: TRBJ1-2; abundance: many; CDR3nt: TGTGCCAGCAGTTACCAAGGGTCCAACTATGGCTACACCTTC; CDR3aa: CASSYQGSNYGYTF
v_gene: TRBV5-1; d_gene: -; j_gene: TRBJ2-5; abundance: many; CDR3nt: TGTGCCAGCAGCGCCCAGGAGACCCAGTACTTC; CDR3aa: CASSAQETQYF
v_gene: TRBV4-2; d_gene: -; j_gene: TRBJ1-1; abundance: -; CDR3nt: TGTGCCAGCAACCAAGGGCAACGCAGCAATAGGGCTGAAGCTTTCTTT; CDR3aa: CASNQGQRSNRAEAFF
v_gene: TRBV20-1; d_gene: -; j_gene: TRBJ1-5; abundance: many; CDR3nt: TGCAGTGCTAAGGGGTGGAATCAGCCCCAGCATTTT; CDR3aa: CSAKGWNQPQHF
v_gene: TRBV7-2; d_gene: -; j_gene: TRBJ2-3; abundance: few; CDR3nt: TGTGCCAGCAGCTGGAGGAGGGGCACAGATACGCAGTATTTT; CDR3aa: CASSWRRGTDTQYF
v_gene: TRBV9; d_gene: TRBD1; j_gene: TRBJ1-5; abundance: -; CDR3nt: TGTGCCAGCAGCGCCGGGACAGGGAATCAGCCCCAGCATTTT; CDR3aa: CASSAGTGNQPQHF
v_gene: TRBV20-1; d_gene: TRBD1; j_gene: TRBJ2-4; abundance: few; CDR3nt: TGCAGTGCTAGAGATTCGAGGACAGGCTATTTTAAAAACATTCAGTACTTC; CDR3aa: CSARDSRTGYFKNIQYF
v_gene: TRBV4-1; d_gene: -; j_gene: TRBJ1-4; abundance: -; CDR3nt: TGCGCCAGCAGCCAAGGACCCATACCGGGAGAACTGTTTTTT; CDR3aa: CASSQGPIPGELFF
v_gene: TRBV30; d_gene: TRBD1; j_gene: TRBJ1-6; abundance: few; CDR3nt: TGTGCCTGGAGTACTCTTGGGGCAGGGGGATCACCCCTCCACTTT; CDR3aa: CAWSTLGAGGSPLHF
v_gene: TRBV7-2; d_gene: -; j_gene: TRBJ1-6; abundance: few; CDR3nt: TGTGCCAGCACCCTCTCTTGGAGGTGGGGTTCACCCCTCTACTTT; CDR3aa: CASTLSWRWGSPLYF
v_gene: TRBV6-5; d_gene: TRBD2; j_gene: TRBJ2-2; abundance: -; CDR3nt: TGTGCCAGCGCGCGGCGGGAGGGCCTTAACACCGGGGAGCTGTTTTTT; CDR3aa: CASARREGLNTGELFF
v_gene: TRBV12-3/TRBV12-4; d_gene: -; j_gene: TRBJ2-1; abundance: few; CDR3nt: TGTGCCAGCAGCCCGGCCCTTGAGCAGTTCTTC; CDR3aa: CASSPALEQFF
v_gene: TRBV7-7; d_gene: -; j_gene: TRBJ2-5; abundance: few; CDR3nt: TGTGCTAGCAGCTTAGAGGTCAAAGGGGAGACCCAGTACTTC; CDR3aa: CASSLEVKGETQYF
v_gene: TRBV7-2; d_gene: -; j_gene: TRBJ1-2; abundance: many; CDR3nt: TGTGCCAGCAGCCCTTCCTATGGCTACACCTTC; CDR3aa: CASSPSYGYTF
v_gene: TRBV13; d_gene: -; j_gene: TRBJ1-3; abundance: -; CDR3nt: TGTGCCAGCAGCTCGGACAGCTCTGGAAACACCATATATTTT; CDR3aa: CASSSDSSGNTIYF
v_gene: TRBV24-1; d_gene: -; j_gene: TRBJ2-5; abundance: -; CDR3nt: TGTGCCACCAGTGATAACAAGAGGACGGGACAAGAGACCCAGTACTTC; CDR3aa: CATSDNKRTGQETQYF
v_gene: TRBV7-9; d_gene: -; j_gene: TRBJ1-6; abundance: -; CDR3nt: TGTGCCAGCAGCTTCCAAGGAGGGGGTAATTCACCCCTCCACTTT; CDR3aa: CASSFQGGGNSPLHF
v_gene: TRBV6-5; d_gene: TRBD1; j_gene: TRBJ2-3; abundance: -; CDR3nt: TGTGCCACCGGACAGGGGGCCCCCACAGATACGCAGTATTTT; CDR3aa: CATGQGAPTDTQYF
v_gene: TRBV11-2; d_gene: TRBD1; j_gene: TRBJ1-2; abundance: -; CDR3nt: TGTGCCAGCAGCCCTGGGACAGGGGGCTATGGCTACACCTTC; CDR3aa: CASSPGTGGYGYTF
v_gene: TRBV10-3; d_gene: -; j_gene: TRBJ1-5; abundance: few; CDR3nt: TGTGCCATCAGTGAGTCGGGAGACAGGTATAGCAATCAGCCCCAGCATTTT; CDR3aa: CAISESGDRYSNQPQHF
v_gene: TRBV7-6; d_gene: -; j_gene: TRBJ2-2; abundance: -; CDR3nt: TGTGCCAGCAGCTTAGTAGCTGGGTATAACGGGGAGCTGTTTTTT; CDR3aa: CASSLVAGYNGELFF
v_gene: TRBV28; d_gene: -; j_gene: TRBJ1-5; abundance: -; CDR3nt: TGTGCCAGCAGCCCAGGGCAGGAGCCTCAGCCCCAGCATTTT; CDR3aa: CASSPGQEPQPQHF
v_gene: TRBV15; d_gene: TRBD1; j_gene: TRBJ2-7; abundance: -; CDR3nt: TGTGCCACCAGCAGAGATCTCGACAGGGTCGACGAGCAGTACTTC; CDR3aa: CATSRDLDRVDEQYF
v_gene: TRBV28; d_gene: -; j_gene: TRBJ2-7; abundance: -; CDR3nt: TGTGCCAGCAGTTTAGCCTGGCTACAGGAGCAGTACTTC; CDR3aa: CASSLAWLQEQYF
v_gene: TRBV15; d_gene: -; j_gene: TRBJ1-6; abundance: few; CDR3nt: TGTGCCACCAGCGGCCTCTCCTATAATTCACCCCTCCACTTT; CDR3aa: CATSGLSYNSPLHF
v_gene: TRBV7-3; d_gene: -; j_gene: TRBJ2-1; abundance: -; CDR3nt: TGTGCCAGCAGCTTATTAGGGGGTTATGTGAACAATGAGCAGTTCTTC; CDR3aa: CASSLLGGYVNNEQFF
v_gene: TRBV10-3; d_gene: TRBD1; j_gene: TRBJ1-1; abundance: few; CDR3nt: TGTGCCATCAGTGGGATCTCGACTCAGGGGGGCACTGAAGCTTTCTTT; CDR3aa: CAISGISTQGGTEAFF
v_gene: TRBV12-3/TRBV12-4; d_gene: -; j_gene: TRBJ2-3; abundance: few; CDR3nt: TGTGCCAGCAGCCCTCGCTACATCGGATCCACAGATACGCAGTATTTT; CDR3aa: CASSPRYIGSTDTQYF
v_gene: TRBV12-3/TRBV12-4; d_gene: TRBD2; j_gene: TRBJ2-3; abundance: -; CDR3nt: TGTGCCAGCAGTTTAGCGACTAGCTGGAGCACAGATACGCAGTATTTT; CDR3aa: CASSLATSWSTDTQYF
v_gene: TRBV20-1; d_gene: TRBD1; j_gene: TRBJ2-4; abundance: few; CDR3nt: TGCAGTGCTCCCGGACAGGTCGGAAACATTCAGTACTTC; CDR3aa: CSAPGQVGNIQYF
v_gene: TRBV20-1; d_gene: TRBD1; j_gene: TRBJ1-5; abundance: few; CDR3nt: TGCAGTGCTTCACAGGGGGCTCAGCCCCAGCATTTT; CDR3aa: CSASQGAQPQHF
v_gene: TRBV4-3; d_gene: -; j_gene: TRBJ1-4; abundance: few; CDR3nt: TGCGCCAGCAGCCAAGGGTGGGGGATTAATGAAAAACTGTTTTTT; CDR3aa: CASSQGWGINEKLFF
v_gene: TRBV7-2; d_gene: -; j_gene: TRBJ2-1; abundance: -; CDR3nt: TGTGCCAGCAGCTTGACCAGCGGTCACTACAATGAGCAGTTCTTC; CDR3aa: CASSLTSGHYNEQFF
v_gene: TRBV15; d_gene: -; j_gene: TRBJ2-7; abundance: few; CDR3nt: TGTGCCACCAGCAGAGATTCCGGCGGGGATACCTACGAGCAGTACTTC; CDR3aa: CATSRDSGGDTYEQYF
v_gene: TRBV29-1; d_gene: -; j_gene: TRBJ1-2; abundance: -; CDR3nt: TGCAGCGTTGACAGGGAGGTCTATGGCTACACCTTC; CDR3aa: CSVDREVYGYTF
v_gene: TRBV29-1; d_gene: TRBD1; j_gene: TRBJ1-2; abundance: -; CDR3nt: TGCAGCATTAGACAGGGGCGAGGCTACACCTTC; CDR3aa: CSIRQGRGYTF
v_gene: TRBV9; d_gene: TRBD2; j_gene: TRBJ2-2; abundance: few; CDR3nt: TGTGCCAGCAGATCGTATAGCGGGAGGAGCCCCGGGGAGCTGTTTTTT; CDR3aa: CASRSYSGRSPGELFF
v_gene: TRBV11-2; d_gene: -; j_gene: TRBJ1-1; abundance: -; CDR3nt: TGTGCCAGCAGCCAATCCCCTTCCGACACTGAAGCTTTCTTT; CDR3aa: CASSQSPSDTEAFF
v_gene: TRBV18; d_gene: TRBD1; j_gene: TRBJ1-4; abundance: few; CDR3nt: TGTGCCAGCTCACCAAGACAGGGAGAGGAAAAACTGTTTTTT; CDR3aa: CASSPRQGEEKLFF
v_gene: TRBV18; d_gene: -; j_gene: TRBJ2-1; abundance: -; CDR3nt: TGTGCCAGCTCCCCCTTCTCGGCGGACTACAATGAGCAGTTCTTC; CDR3aa: CASSPFSADYNEQFF
v_gene: TRBV5-4; d_gene: -; j_gene: TRBJ1-6; abundance: -; CDR3nt: TGTGCCAGCACCCCGGACCCTAGAGGGGTGTCTTCACCCCTCCACTTT; CDR3aa: CASTPDPRGVSSPLHF
v_gene: TRBV27; d_gene: -; j_gene: TRBJ1-1; abundance: -; CDR3nt: TGTGCCAGCAGGAAATCGGAGGGGAGGACTTTCTTT; CDR3aa: CASRKSEGRTFF
v_gene: TRBV10-3; d_gene: -; j_gene: TRBJ1-5; abundance: few; CDR3nt: TGTGCCATCACTGGTTGGCCCAATCAGCCCCAGCATTTT; CDR3aa: CAITGWPNQPQHF
v_gene: TRBV7-2; d_gene: TRBD2; j_gene: TRBJ2-3; abundance: -; CDR3nt: TGTGCCAGCAGATTAGGGTCCGGGAGGGTCGGCACAGATACGCAGTATTTT; CDR3aa: CASRLGSGRVGTDTQYF
v_gene: TRBV18; d_gene: -; j_gene: TRBJ2-5; abundance: once; CDR3nt: TGTGCCAGCTCACCGGGCCAAGAGACCCAGTACTTC; CDR3aa: CASSPGQETQYF
v_gene: TRBV5-5; d_gene: -; j_gene: TRBJ2-1; abundance: -; CDR3nt: TGTGCCAGTACAGGTAATGAGCAGTTCTTC; CDR3aa: CASTGNEQFF
v_gene: TRBV7-9; d_gene: -; j_gene: TRBJ1-6; abundance: -; CDR3nt: TGTGCCAGCAGCTCGCCGGGCCTAAATTCACCCCTCCACTTT; CDR3aa: CASSSPGLNSPLHF
v_gene: TRBV10-3; d_gene: -; j_gene: TRBJ1-6; abundance: many; CDR3nt: TGTGCCATCAGCCCCAGGGAGTGGTATAATTCACCCCTCCACTTT; CDR3aa: CAISPREWYNSPLHF
v_gene: TRBV15; d_gene: -; j_gene: TRBJ1-2; abundance: few; CDR3nt: TGTGCCACCAGCAGAGACAGGGGCCGTAACTATGGCTACACCTTC; CDR3aa: CATSRDRGRNYGYTF